Each of the 16 T cell receptor beta chains below was sequenced from the same sample in a study of neurological immune-mediated disorders (dated by TCRdb to the late 2010s). Libraries were prepared through 5' RACE. Sequenced using an Illumina HiSeq 2500. The public reads were run again by TCRdb, first through fastp at Q25 and then through MiXCR, and only productive beta chains were kept. Here each entry gathers all rows of one CDR3 protein and keeps the most common genes and DNA. Recorded for this sample are tens of thousands of distinct CDR3 sequences; almost 7.5% of them occurred a single time. Roughly 4.4% of the sample is held by the ten biggest clonotypes. The sequenced material came from PBMCs. The receptors were sampled from a woman aged 40 to 50 in good health.

About this clonotype itself: The junction does not match germline at one end; this may be a read error. The V gene is TRBV7-9, the J gene TRBJ1-2; D is ambiguous. The CDR3 totals 12 residues. The germline V gene encodes CDR1 SEHNR and CDR2 FQNEAQ (reference sequence). CDR3 region: CASSLGKIGYTF. The CDR3 nucleotides are TGTGCAAGCAGCTTAGGGAAGATTGGCTACACCTTC.

This clonotype was observed at least ten times. The chain has TRBV7-8 and TRBJ2-7, with D unclear. The CDR3 is made up of 13 amino acids. In germline, CDR1 is SGHVS, CDR2 FQNEAQ. The V end lost 4 bases, the J end lost 3 bases, and 10 bases lay between the germline ends. The CDR3 is CASSSTDHYEQYF. As DNA, the CDR3 is TGTGCCAGCAGCTCGACCGACCACTACGAGCAGTACTTC.

This clonotype has ten or more counts. The rearrangement links TRBV7-2 to TRBJ2-1; D may be TRBD2 (6 bases). V was shortened by 3 bases and J by 3 bases, with 12 bases between the two germline ends. The CDR3 sequence is 15 residues long. Per germline, CDR1 SGHTA and CDR2 FQGNSA. CDR3 DNA sequence: TGTGCCAGCAGCTTTTCTCAGGGAGGCTACAATGAGCAGTTCTTC. It encodes CASSFSQGGYNEQFF.

This clonotype was found many times. V usage is TRBV29-1 and J usage is TRBJ2-2; either TRBD1 or TRBD2 may supply D (5 bases each). Per germline, CDR1 SQVTM and CDR2 ANQGSEA. CDR3 length equals 16 residues. V lost 4 bases, J lost 5 bases, and 20 bases lay in between. CDR3 region: CSVVYGASGPTGELFF. The CDR3 DNA follows: TGCAGCGTTGTCTATGGGGCCTCGGGGCCAACCGGGGAGCTGTTTTTT.

The chain carries TRBV20-1 and TRBJ1-4; perhaps TRBD1 as D (5 bases). Germline values: CDR1 DFQATT, CDR2 SNEGSKA (reference sequence). This CDR3 comprises 12 residues. Trimming shortened V by 3 bases and J by 11 bases, and 13 bases separated the two germline ends. The CDR3 DNA reads as TGCAGTGCTAGCCCCAGGGTAGGGAAACTGTTTTTT. Translated, it gives CSASPRVGKLFF.

Ten or more counts support this clonotype. The genes are TRBV6-6 and TRBJ1-5; D is undetermined. This CDR3 is 13 amino acids long. Germline CDR1 and CDR2: MNHNY and SVGAGI (reference sequence). Trimming shortened V by 5 bases and J by 0 bases, and 5 bases separated the two germline ends. CDR3 protein: CASSQHSNQPQHF. CDR3 in DNA: TGTGCCAGCAGTCAACATAGCAATCAGCCCCAGCATTTT.

This clonotype came up many times. The chain joins TRBV5-1 to TRBJ2-2, with D possibly matching TRBD1 (5 bases). This CDR3 has 14 amino acids. Germline loops: CDR1 SGHRS, CDR2 YFSETQ. Trimming stripped 4 bases from V and 7 bases from J, with 14 bases between. The CDR3 sequence is CASSKKGQSGELFF. The DNA of the CDR3 is TGCGCCAGCAGCAAGAAGGGGCAAAGCGGGGAGCTGTTTTTT.

Concerning this clonotype itself: At one end, the junction sequence differs from germline, possibly due to a read error. This rearrangement joins TRBV6-5 to TRBJ2-7; D possibly matches TRBD1 or TRBD2 (6 bases each). CDR3 length: 14 amino acids. Germline loops: CDR1 MNHEY, CDR2 SVGAGI. The CDR3 spells CARSFDRRGIQQNF. The CDR3 bases are TGTGCCAGAAGTTTCGACAGGAGGGGTATACAGCAGAACTTC.

This clonotype was counted ten times or more. This rearrangement joins TRBV24-1 to TRBJ2-2; D unresolved. Germline V gene sequence: CDR1 KGHDR, CDR2 SFDVKD. Trimming removed 8 bases from V and 1 base from J, with 10 bases in between. The CDR3 sequence is 14 residues long. The CDR3 sequence: CATNGRMNTGELFF. In nucleotides, the CDR3 is TGTGCCACCAACGGACGGATGAACACCGGGGAGCTGTTTTTT.

This clonotype was counted many times. The genes are TRBV5-6 and TRBJ1-2, with D tentatively TRBD1 (5 bases). Germline CDR1 and CDR2: SGHDT and YYEEEE. The ends were cut back, 4 bases at V and 3 bases at J, with 13 bases in the middle. The CDR3 runs 14 residues. In DNA, the CDR3 is TGTGCCAGCAGCCGGCCCGGGACTGACTATGGCTACACCTTC. It encodes CASSRPGTDYGYTF.

The rearrangement joins TRBV5-6 to TRBJ2-2; the match to TRBD2 covers 7 bases. Per the germline V gene, CDR1 is SGHDT and CDR2 is YYEEEE. V lost 1 base, J lost 8 bases, and 5 bases stayed unmatched. CDR3 size: 14 residues. The chain's CDR3 is CASSLIAGTGELFF. As DNA, the CDR3 is TGTGCCAGCAGCTTGATAGCGGGCACAGGGGAGCTGTTTTTT.

This clonotype was recorded at least ten times. The chain links TRBV28 to TRBJ2-7; 8 positions agree with TRBD2. The V gene's germline CDR1 is MDHEN and CDR2 SYDVKM. The J segment lost 2 bases and the V segment lost 7 bases, leaving 10 bases of the junction unmatched. This CDR3 has 15 residues. CDR3 loop: CASTLRVAGPYEQYF. CDR3 in DNA: TGTGCCAGCACCCTGAGGGTAGCGGGGCCCTACGAGCAGTACTTC.

The chain employs TRBV20-1 and TRBJ2-7, with 9 bases identical to TRBD2. The CDR3 has 14 residues. Germline CDR1 and CDR2: DFQATT and SNEGSKA (reference sequence). After removal of 3 bases from V and 5 bases from J, the junction contained 8 bases not matched to a gene. The CDR3 nucleotides read TGCAGTGCTAGCCCGAGCGGGAGGTCGGACGAGCAGTACTTC. Translation gives CSASPSGRSDEQYF.

This clonotype was seen ten or more times. This chain uses TRBV6-1 with TRBJ2-7; D is uncertain. Between the trimmed V and J ends, which lost 6 bases and 5 bases, there was a span of 14 bases. Germline CDR1 MNHNS, CDR2 SASEGT. This CDR3 comprises 13 residues. The CDR3 here is CASRKRGVNEQYV. The DNA of the CDR3 is TGTGCCAGCAGAAAACGTGGAGTAAACGAGCAGTACGTC.

A remark on this clonotype: At one of its ends the junction is not consistent with the germline gene, which may arise from a read error. J is TRBJ2-1 and V is TRBV5-1; D not certain. Germline assignment: CDR1 SGHRS and CDR2 YFSETQ. This CDR3 comprises 15 residues. The CDR3 reads CASSPALTTYHEQFF. DNA of the CDR3: TGCGCCAGCTCCCCAGCCCTTACGACCTACCATGAGCAGTTCTTC.

In its sample, this clonotype was seen many times. The CDR3 sequence: CASSLRDGSTEAFF. The CDR3 DNA is TGCGCCAGCAGCCTCCGGGACGGATCGACTGAAGCTTTCTTT. The V gene is TRBV5-1, the J gene TRBJ1-1, with D possibly matching TRBD1 (5 bases). The CDR3 covers 14 residues. Germline V gene sequence: CDR1 SGHRS, CDR2 YFSETQ. V was cut by 4 bases and J by 5 bases, with 15 bases left in between. The full variable domain, its missing parts supplied by reference TRBV5-1 and TRBJ1-1, is KAGVTQTPRYLIKTRGQQVTLSCSPISGHRSVSWYQQTPGQGLQFLFEYFSETQRNKGNFPGRFSGRQFSNSRSEMNVSTLELGDSALYLCASSLRDGSTEAFFGQGTRLTVV.